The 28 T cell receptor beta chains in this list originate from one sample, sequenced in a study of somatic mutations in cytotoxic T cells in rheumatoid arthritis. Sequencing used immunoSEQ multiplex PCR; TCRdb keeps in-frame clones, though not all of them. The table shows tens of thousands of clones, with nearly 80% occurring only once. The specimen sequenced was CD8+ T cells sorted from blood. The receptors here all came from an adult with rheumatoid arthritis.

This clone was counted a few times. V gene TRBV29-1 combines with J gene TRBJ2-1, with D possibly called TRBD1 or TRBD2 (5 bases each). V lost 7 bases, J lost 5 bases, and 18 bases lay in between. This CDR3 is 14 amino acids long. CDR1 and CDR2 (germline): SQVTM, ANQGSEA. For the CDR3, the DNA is TGCAGCGCCCGACAGCCCTCGCGGGACAATGAGCAGTTCTTC. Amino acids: CSARQPSRDNEQFF.

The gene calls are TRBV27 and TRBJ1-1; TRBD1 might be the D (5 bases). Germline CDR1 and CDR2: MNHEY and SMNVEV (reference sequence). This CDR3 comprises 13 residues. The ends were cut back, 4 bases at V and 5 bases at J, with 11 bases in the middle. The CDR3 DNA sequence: TGTGCCAGCAGTTCAGGGCAAGGGACTGAAGCTTTCTTT. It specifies CASSSGQGTEAFF.

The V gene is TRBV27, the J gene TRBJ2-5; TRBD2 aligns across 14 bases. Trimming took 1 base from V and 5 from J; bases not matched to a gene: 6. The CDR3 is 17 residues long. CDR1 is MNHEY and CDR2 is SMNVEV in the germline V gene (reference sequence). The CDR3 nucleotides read TGTGCCAGCAGTTTATTGGGGACTAGCGGGAGTTATGAGACCCAGTACTTC. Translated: CASSLLGTSGSYETQYF.

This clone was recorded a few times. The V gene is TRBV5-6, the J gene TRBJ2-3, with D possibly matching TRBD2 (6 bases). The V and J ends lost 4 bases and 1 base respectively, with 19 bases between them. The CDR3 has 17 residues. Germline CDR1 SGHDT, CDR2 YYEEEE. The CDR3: CASSPGPTREGTDTQYF. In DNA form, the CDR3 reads TGTGCCAGCAGCCCGGGTCCCACTAGGGAGGGCACAGATACGCAGTATTTT. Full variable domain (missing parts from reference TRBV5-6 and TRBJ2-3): DAGVTQSPTHLIKTRGQQVTLRCSPKSGHDTVSWYQQALGQGPQFIFQYYEEEERQRGNFPDRFSGHQFPNYSSELNVNALLLGDSALYLCASSPGPTREGTDTQYFGPGTRLTVL.

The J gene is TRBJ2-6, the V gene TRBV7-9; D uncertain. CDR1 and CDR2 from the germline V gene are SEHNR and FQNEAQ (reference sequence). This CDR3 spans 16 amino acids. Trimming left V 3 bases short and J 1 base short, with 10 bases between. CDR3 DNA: TGTGCCAGCAGCTTGGTCGTCGAGTCTGGGGCCAACGTCCTGACTTTC. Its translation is CASSLVVESGANVLTF. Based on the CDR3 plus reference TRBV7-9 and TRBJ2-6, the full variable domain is DTGVSQNPRHKITKRGQNVTFRCDPISEHNRLYWYRQTLGQGPEFLTYFQNEAQLEKSRLLSDRFSAERPKGSFSTLEIQRTEQGDSAMYLCASSLVVESGANVLTFGAGSRLTVL.

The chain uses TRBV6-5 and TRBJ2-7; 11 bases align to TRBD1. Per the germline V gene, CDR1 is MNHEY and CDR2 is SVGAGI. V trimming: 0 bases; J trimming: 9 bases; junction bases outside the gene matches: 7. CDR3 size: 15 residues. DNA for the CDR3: TGTGCCAGCAGTTACTCCTGGACAGGGGGCGGGGGGCAGTACTTC. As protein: CASSYSWTGGGGQYF.

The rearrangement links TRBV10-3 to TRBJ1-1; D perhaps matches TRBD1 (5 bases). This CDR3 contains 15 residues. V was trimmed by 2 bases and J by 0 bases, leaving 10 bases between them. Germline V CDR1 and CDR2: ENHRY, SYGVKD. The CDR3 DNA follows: TGTGCCATCAGTGAGACGACAGTAATGAACACTGAAGCTTTCTTT. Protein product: CAISETTVMNTEAFF.

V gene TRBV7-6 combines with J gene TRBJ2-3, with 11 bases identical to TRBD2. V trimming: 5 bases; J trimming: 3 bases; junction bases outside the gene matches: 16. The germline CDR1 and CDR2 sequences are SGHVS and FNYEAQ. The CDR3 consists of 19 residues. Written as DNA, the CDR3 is TGTGCCAGCAGCACCCGGAGGGCTAGACTAGCGGGGACGACAGATACGCAGTATTTT. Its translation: CASSTRRARLAGTTDTQYF.

The CDR3 nucleotides are TGTGCCAGCAGTTTCACGGGTACCGCTCGTGGCTACACCTTC. Its protein is CASSFTGTARGYTF. The genes are TRBV27 and TRBJ1-2, with D unresolved. The CDR3 has 14 residues. CDR1 MNHEY and CDR2 SMNVEV come from the germline V gene (reference sequence). V was trimmed by 3 bases and J by 7 bases, leaving 15 bases between them.

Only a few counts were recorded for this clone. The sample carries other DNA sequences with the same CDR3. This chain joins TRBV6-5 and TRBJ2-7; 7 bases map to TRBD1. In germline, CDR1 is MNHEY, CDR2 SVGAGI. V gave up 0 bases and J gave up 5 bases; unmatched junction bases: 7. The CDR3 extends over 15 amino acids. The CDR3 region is CASSYSRQGGDEQYF. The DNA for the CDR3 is TGTGCCAGCAGTTACTCTCGACAGGGTGGCGACGAGCAGTACTTC.

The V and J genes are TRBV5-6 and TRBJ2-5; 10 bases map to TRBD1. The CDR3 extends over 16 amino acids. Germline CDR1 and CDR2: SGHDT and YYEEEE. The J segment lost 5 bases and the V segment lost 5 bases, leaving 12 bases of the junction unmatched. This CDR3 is CASRSTGQGSVETQYF. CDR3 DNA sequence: TGTGCCAGCAGGTCTACGGGACAGGGGTCTGTTGAGACCCAGTACTTC. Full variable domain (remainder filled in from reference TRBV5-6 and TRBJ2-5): DAGVTQSPTHLIKTRGQQVTLRCSPKSGHDTVSWYQQALGQGPQFIFQYYEEEERQRGNFPDRFSGHQFPNYSSELNVNALLLGDSALYLCASRSTGQGSVETQYFGPGTRLLVL.

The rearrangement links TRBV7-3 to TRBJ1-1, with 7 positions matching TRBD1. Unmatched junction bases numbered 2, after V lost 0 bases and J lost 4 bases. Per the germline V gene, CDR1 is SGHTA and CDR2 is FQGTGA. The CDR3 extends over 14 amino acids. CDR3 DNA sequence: TGTGCCAGCAGCTTAACGTACAGGGGCACTGAAGCTTTCTTT. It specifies CASSLTYRGTEAFF.

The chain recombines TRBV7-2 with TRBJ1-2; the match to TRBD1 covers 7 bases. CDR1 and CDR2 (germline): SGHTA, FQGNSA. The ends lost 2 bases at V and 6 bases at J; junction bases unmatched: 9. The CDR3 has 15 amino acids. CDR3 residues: CASSLTTTGRHGYTF. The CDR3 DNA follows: TGTGCCAGCAGCTTAACAACGACAGGGAGGCATGGCTACACCTTC.

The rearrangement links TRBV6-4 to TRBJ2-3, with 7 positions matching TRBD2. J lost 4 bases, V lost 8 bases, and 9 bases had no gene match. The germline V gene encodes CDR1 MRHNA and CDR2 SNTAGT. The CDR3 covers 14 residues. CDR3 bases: TGTGCCAGCTCAGGTAGCGCGGGGGCAGATACGCAGTATTTT. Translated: CASSGSAGADTQYF.

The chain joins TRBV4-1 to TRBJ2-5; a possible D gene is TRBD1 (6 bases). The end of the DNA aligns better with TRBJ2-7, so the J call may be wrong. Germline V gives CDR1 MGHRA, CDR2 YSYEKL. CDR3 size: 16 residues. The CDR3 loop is CASSHLGAAGAYEQYF. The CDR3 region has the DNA TGCGCCAGCAGCCATTTGGGGGCTGCGGGTGCTTACGAGCAGTACTTC.

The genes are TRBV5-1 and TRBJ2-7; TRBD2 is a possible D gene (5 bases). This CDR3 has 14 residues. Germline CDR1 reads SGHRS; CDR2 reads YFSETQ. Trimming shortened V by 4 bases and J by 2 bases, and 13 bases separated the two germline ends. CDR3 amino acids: CASSPRRAPYEQYF. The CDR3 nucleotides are TGCGCCAGCAGCCCCAGGCGGGCCCCCTACGAGCAGTACTTC.

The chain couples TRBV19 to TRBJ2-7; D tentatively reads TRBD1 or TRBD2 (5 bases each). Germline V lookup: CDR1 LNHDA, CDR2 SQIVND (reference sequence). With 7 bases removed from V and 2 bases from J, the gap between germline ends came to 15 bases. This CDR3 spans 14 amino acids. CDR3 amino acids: CASNLRGPAYEQYF. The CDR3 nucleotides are TGTGCCAGTAATTTGAGGGGACCAGCCTACGAGCAGTACTTC.

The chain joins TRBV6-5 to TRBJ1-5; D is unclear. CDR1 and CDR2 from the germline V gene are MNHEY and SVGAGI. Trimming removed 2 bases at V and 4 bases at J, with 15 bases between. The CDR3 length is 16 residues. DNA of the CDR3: TGTGCCAGCAGTTACGGCAATCCGACGGGGAATCAGCCCCAGCATTTT. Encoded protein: CASSYGNPTGNQPQHF.

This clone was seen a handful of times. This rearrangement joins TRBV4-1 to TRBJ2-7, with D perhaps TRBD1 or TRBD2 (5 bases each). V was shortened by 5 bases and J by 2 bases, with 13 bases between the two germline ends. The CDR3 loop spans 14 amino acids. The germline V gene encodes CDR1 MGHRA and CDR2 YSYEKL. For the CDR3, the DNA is TGCGCCAGCAGCTACCGGGACGGGACCTACGAGCAGTACTTC. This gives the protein CASSYRDGTYEQYF.

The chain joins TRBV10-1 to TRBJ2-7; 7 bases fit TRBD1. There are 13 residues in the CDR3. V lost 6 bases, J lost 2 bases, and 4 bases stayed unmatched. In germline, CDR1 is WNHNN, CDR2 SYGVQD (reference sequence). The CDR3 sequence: CASSRTGAYEQYF. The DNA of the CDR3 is TGCGCCAGCAGCAGGACAGGCGCCTACGAGCAGTACTTC.

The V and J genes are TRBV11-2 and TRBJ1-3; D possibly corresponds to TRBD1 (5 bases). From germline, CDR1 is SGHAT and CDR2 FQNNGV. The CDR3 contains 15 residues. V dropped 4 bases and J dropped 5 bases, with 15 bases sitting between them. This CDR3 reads CASSSSRGGRNTIYF. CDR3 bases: TGTGCCAGCAGCTCAAGTCGGGGGGGTCGAAACACCATATATTTT.

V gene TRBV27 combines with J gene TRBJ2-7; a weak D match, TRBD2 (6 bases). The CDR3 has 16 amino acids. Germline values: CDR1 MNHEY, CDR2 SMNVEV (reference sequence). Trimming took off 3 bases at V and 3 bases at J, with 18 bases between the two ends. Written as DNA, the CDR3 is TGTGCCAGCAGTTTTGGGTTCGGGGGTGGTGTCTACGAGCAGTACTTC. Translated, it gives CASSFGFGGGVYEQYF.

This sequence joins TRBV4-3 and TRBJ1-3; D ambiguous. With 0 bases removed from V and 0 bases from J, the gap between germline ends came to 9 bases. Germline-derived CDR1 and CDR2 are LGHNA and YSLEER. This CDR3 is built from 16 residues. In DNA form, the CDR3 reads TGCGCCAGCAGCCAAGATTCGGCGCTCTCTGGAAACACCATATATTTT. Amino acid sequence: CASSQDSALSGNTIYF.

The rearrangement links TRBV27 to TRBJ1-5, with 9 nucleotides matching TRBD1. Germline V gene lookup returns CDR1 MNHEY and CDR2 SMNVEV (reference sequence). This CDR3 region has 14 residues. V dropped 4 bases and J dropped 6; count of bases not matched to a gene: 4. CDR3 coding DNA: TGTGCCAGCAGTTCCAGACAGGGGGTTCAGCCCCAGCATTTT. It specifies CASSSRQGVQPQHF.

CDR3 sequence: CASSFPGTSANEQYF. The CDR3 region has the DNA TGTGCCAGCAGCTTCCCCGGGACTAGCGCGAACGAGCAGTACTTC. The chain couples TRBV7-6 to TRBJ2-7; 10 nucleotides line up with TRBD2. The germline V gene has CDR1 SGHVS and CDR2 FNYEAQ. There are 15 residues in the CDR3. V gave up 3 bases and J gave up 5 bases; unmatched junction bases: 7.

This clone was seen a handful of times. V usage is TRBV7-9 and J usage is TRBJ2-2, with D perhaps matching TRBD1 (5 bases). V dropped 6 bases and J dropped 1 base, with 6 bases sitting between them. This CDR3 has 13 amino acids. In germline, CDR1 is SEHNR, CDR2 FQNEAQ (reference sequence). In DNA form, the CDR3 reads TGTGCCAGCAGAACAGGGAACACCGGGGAGCTGTTTTTT. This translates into CASRTGNTGELFF.

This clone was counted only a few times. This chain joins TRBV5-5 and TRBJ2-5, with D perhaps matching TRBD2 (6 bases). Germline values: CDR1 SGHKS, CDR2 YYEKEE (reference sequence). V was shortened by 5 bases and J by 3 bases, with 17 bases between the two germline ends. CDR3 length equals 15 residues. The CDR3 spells CASRRTSFPKETQYF. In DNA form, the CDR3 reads TGTGCCAGCAGGCGTACTAGCTTCCCTAAAGAGACCCAGTACTTC.

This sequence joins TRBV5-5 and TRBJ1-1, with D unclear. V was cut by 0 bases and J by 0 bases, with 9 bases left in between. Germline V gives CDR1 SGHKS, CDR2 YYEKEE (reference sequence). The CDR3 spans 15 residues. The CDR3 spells CASSLASTMNTEAFF. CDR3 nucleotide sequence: TGTGCCAGCAGCTTGGCCAGTACTATGAACACTGAAGCTTTCTTT.